A selection of T cell receptor beta chains follows, all from one sample in a study of blood T cell repertoires in COVID-19. Libraries were prepared by immunoSEQ multiplex PCR; TCRdb keeps only in-frame clonotypes and omits some of them. The repertoire has about 200,000 clones, 80% to 90% of them found once; the top ten carry 5.9%. Sequencing used peripheral blood. These receptors came from a man aged 80 or over with acute or convalescent COVID-19. Both conserved end residues are trimmed from each CDR3.

TRBJ1-4 TRBV24-1 12 ATSMGGSNEKLF
TRBJ2-7 TRBV10-2 10 ASSERGKEQY
TRBJ2-1 TRBV11-3 11 ASSTHQEGEQF
TRBJ1-5 TRBV13 14 ANCNCGLYSNQPQH
TRBJ1-6 TRBV7-9 13 ASSLVQGVNSPLH
TRBJ2-2 TRBV5-1 14 ASRPRDVTNTGELF
TRBJ2-5 TRBV7-8 13 ASSPRQGGFETQY
TRBJ2-3 TRBV5-1 12 ASSLQATTDTQY
TRBJ1-3 TRBV7-8 14 ASSVSGTFTGNTIY
TRBJ2-5 TRBV18 12 ASSRTGIQETQY
TRBJ1-3 TRBV18 14 ASSPFDILSGNTIY
TRBJ2-1 TRBV10-2 11 ASQTSGGFNQF
TRBJ2-2 TRBV18 15 ASSPMAPGAYTGELF
TRBJ1-5 TRBV28 12 ASSFSGDNQPQH
TRBJ1-1 TRBV28 13 ASSYPSRGKAEAF
TRBJ2-2 TRBV4-2 14 ASSQVTGFWTGELF
TRBJ2-5 TRBV15 13 ATSRGGLAVETQY
TRBJ2-2 TRBV10-1 12 ASRPSGNTGELF
TRBJ1-1 TRBV2 11 ASSVQIDTEAF
TRBJ2-1 TRBV4-3 14 ASSQDAQREGNEQF
TRBJ2-7 TRBV28 14 ASSPGLAGGPYEQY
TRBJ2-5 TRBV23-1 11 ASSQQGEETQY
TRBJ2-3 TRBV7-3 15 ASSFTSARGSQDTQY
TRBJ2-3 TRBV7-2 12 ASSLDRGTDTQY
TRBJ2-1 TRBV30 12 AWSLVAGQLEQF
TRBJ1-1 TRBV14 11 ASSRQGYTEAF
TRBJ1-2 TRBV6-5 11 ASSRGRGYGYT
TRBJ1-4 TRBV5-1 13 ASSVLQGNNEKLF
TRBJ1-5 TRBV19 13 ATKNEGAINQPQH
TRBJ1-5 TRBV29-1 10 SAGEGNQPQH
TRBJ1-3 TRBV9 12 ARRFLGGGNTIY
TRBJ2-1 TRBV7-8 13 ASSLLMAGWSEQF
TRBJ2-1 TRBV5-5 13 ASSLAAHSRNEQF
TRBJ2-3 TRBV24-1 14 ATSDFGQGAGDTQY
TRBJ2-3 TRBV7-2 15 ASSFGTGGIPSDTQY
TRBJ2-3 TRBV19 13 ASSETYGGTDTQY
TRBJ1-5 TRBV6-1 14 ASSEALGGAYQPQH
TRBJ1-5 TRBV27 13 ASSLSFRGSQPQH
TRBJ2-7 TRBV5-1 9 ASSRDRVLY
TRBJ2-1 TRBV6-2/TRBV6-3 14 ASSFQLAGAYNEQF
TRBJ2-3 TRBV6-2/TRBV6-3 11 ASSSWAQDTQY
TRBJ2-5 TRBV12-2 12 ASRPPPGRETQY
TRBJ1-2 TRBV11-3 13 ASSLSGGDRYGYT
TRBJ2-2 TRBV9 17 ASSVRGSVLAGPTGELF
TRBJ2-2 TRBV19 13 ASRRGDYDTGELF
TRBJ1-6 TRBV27 12 ASSTGTANSPLH
TRBJ2-5 TRBV6-1 9 ASSEVQIQY
TRBJ1-4 TRBV7-9 13 ASSLVPAPLEKLF
TRBJ2-5 TRBV7-3 13 ASSPGTLTQETQY
TRBJ2-1 TRBV5-3 13 ARSWGTSTHNEQF
TRBJ2-1 TRBV5-1 16 ASSTGLAGGSSYNEQF
TRBJ2-5 TRBV5-4 14 ASSPGGDRGSQTQY
TRBJ1-2 TRBV6-5 12 ASSYQGFGYGYT
TRBJ2-1 TRBV19 12 ASTRRGSYNEQF
TRBJ2-3 TRBV4-1 12 ASSQGTSTDTQY
TRBJ2-3 TRBV18 14 ASSPPVSTSTDTQY
TRBJ2-1 TRBV7-9 13 ASSLRRGLYNEQF